This T cell receptor beta chain was sequenced during a study of cytotoxic CD8 clonotypes in ibrutinib-treated CLL. Study-wide results and limits: T-cell clonality at baseline went above that of age-matched healthy donors and rose and fell with circulating CD8+ T-cell counts. An increase in clonality occurred at ibrutinib response, followed by a return toward baseline at progression.

The CDR3 is made up of 17 amino acids. Germline values: CDR1 SGHRS, CDR2 YFSETQ. J lost 7 bases, V lost 4 bases, and 9 bases had no gene match. Researchers set a sequencing depth target of 1 in 200,000 to 1 in 1 million T cells. The protocol was immunoSEQ multiplex PCR, while the TCRdb copy is restricted to in-frame clones and leaves out a portion. The sample lists some 85,000 clones; approximately 77% were seen once. As regards this clone: Antigen specificity is unknown.

The rearrangement joins TRBV5-1 to TRBJ2-1; 15 bases map to TRBD2. The input for sequencing was PBMCs, taken after 24 months of ibrutinib treatment. The source is a human donor with chronic lymphocytic leukemia. The CDR3 DNA reads TGCGCCAGCAGCCTGGACAGTGGACTAGCGGGAGGGAATGAGCAGTTCTTC. This encodes CASSLDSGLAGGNEQFF.